Each of the 5 T cell receptor beta chains below was sequenced from the same sample in a study of shared clonotypes between healthy human individuals. Clones were sequenced by immunoSEQ multiplex PCR, and TCRdb holds only the in-frame ones, with some missing. The profile covers some 2.4 million clones, with over 85% appearing a single time and approximately 0.36% taken by the ten largest. Sequencing was performed on naive CD4+ T cells from PBMCs. The subset here: CD45RA+ positively selected. These TCRs come from a man between 18 and 29 years old in good health. Some clones in this sample may be carry-over from other donors' samples.

The gene calls are TRBV7-9 and TRBJ1-1; D is unclear. The ends were cut back, 10 bases at V and 3 bases at J, with 12 bases in the middle. Germline V lookup: CDR1 SEHNR, CDR2 FQNEAQ (reference sequence). The CDR3 loop spans 12 amino acids. CDR3 region: CANARSDTEAFF. In DNA, the CDR3 is TGTGCCAACGCCCGTTCGGACACTGAAGCTTTCTTT.

The chain combines TRBV6-1 with TRBJ2-7; possibly TRBD1 for D (6 bases). CDR3 length equals 14 residues. From germline, CDR1 is MNHNS and CDR2 SASEGT. Trimming cost V 7 bases and J 0 bases, with 13 bases left between them. In DNA, the CDR3 is TGTGCCAGCACCGGACAGCTCACCTCCTACGAGCAGTACTTC. It encodes CASTGQLTSYEQYF.

The chain is built from TRBV11-1 and TRBJ2-5, with D maybe TRBD1 (6 bases). Germline V gives CDR1 SGHAT, CDR2 FQDESV (reference sequence). Trimming cost V 6 bases and J 2 bases, with 10 bases left between them. The CDR3 runs to 13 residues. The CDR3 reads CASRRGQQETQYF. The CDR3 nucleotides are TGTGCCAGCAGGCGCGGACAGCAAGAGACCCAGTACTTC.

The J gene is TRBJ1-1, the V gene TRBV7-8; no reliable D call. CDR1 and CDR2 from the germline V gene are SGHVS and FQNEAQ. CDR3 length: 16 residues. V lost 1 base to trimming and J lost 1 base, with 13 bases between them. The CDR3 is CASSLGEVRKNTEAFF. CDR3 DNA sequence: TGTGCCAGCAGCTTAGGGGAGGTCAGAAAGAACACTGAAGCTTTCTTT.

The V and J genes are TRBV2 and TRBJ2-7; D ambiguous. The germline gives CDR1 SNHLY, CDR2 FYNNEI. The CDR3 totals 13 residues. The V and J ends lost 7 bases and 4 bases respectively, with 14 bases between them. The CDR3: CASNPGQGYEQYF. For the CDR3, the DNA is TGTGCCAGCAACCCAGGCCAAGGTTACGAGCAGTACTTC.